One and the same sample provided the 21 T cell receptor beta chains below, sequenced in a study of control samples from healthy donors and cancer patients. TCRdb's copy holds only in-frame clones and misses some; the assay was immunoSEQ multiplex PCR. The data hold 65,000 to 85,000 clones, with roughly 90% observed a single time. The sequencing input was PBMCs. All receptors derive from a woman in her fifties or sixties with colorectal cancer.

To note about this clone: Other nucleotide sequences in the sample specify the same CDR3. The chain is built from TRBV14 and TRBJ2-5; 13 bases line up with TRBD2. Germline CDR1 SGHDN, CDR2 FVKESK. The trim removed 0 bases at V and 5 bases at J, leaving 6 bases unmatched. There are 17 residues in the CDR3. The CDR3 is CASSQEGPGLAGETQYF. Here the CDR3 DNA reads TGTGCCAGCAGCCAAGAGGGGCCGGGACTAGCGGGGGAGACCCAGTACTTC.

The V gene is TRBV2, the J gene TRBJ2-1; no definite D call. V was trimmed by 0 bases and J by 0 bases, leaving 9 bases between them. This CDR3 region has 16 residues. Germline-derived CDR1 and CDR2 are SNHLY and FYNNEI. CDR3 loop: CASSEATFSSYNEQFF. The CDR3 region has the DNA TGTGCCAGCAGTGAAGCGACCTTTAGCTCCTACAATGAGCAGTTCTTC.

The CDR3 is CASSYSTGVVEKLFF. The CDR3 DNA follows: TGTGCCAGCAGTTACTCGACGGGGGTCGTTGAAAAACTGTTTTTT. This chain connects TRBV6-5 to TRBJ1-4; maybe TRBD1 (5 bases). V gave up 0 bases and J gave up 7 bases, with 12 bases separating them. Germline CDR1 is MNHEY and CDR2 is SVGAGI. The length of the CDR3 is 15 residues.

The table lists this clone with a count of one. The J gene is TRBJ1-5, the V gene TRBV30, with D perhaps TRBD1 (6 bases). Trimming pared 2 bases from V and 0 bases from J, leaving 8 bases between. Germline V gives CDR1 GTSNPN, CDR2 SVGIG (reference sequence). The CDR3 runs to 14 residues. Written as DNA, the CDR3 is TGTGCCTGGAGTCAGGACAGTAGCAATCAGCCCCAGCATTTT. It is translated as CAWSQDSSNQPQHF. Full variable domain (remainder filled in from reference TRBV30 and TRBJ1-5): SQTIHQWPATLVQPVGSPLSLECTVEGTSNPNLYWYRQAAGRGLQLLFYSVGIGQISSEVPQNLSASRPQDRQFILSSKKLLLSDSGFYLCAWSQDSSNQPQHFGDGTRLSIL.

This sequence joins TRBV15 and TRBJ2-5; tentative D call: TRBD2 (6 bases). V was trimmed by 1 base and J by 5 bases, leaving 14 bases between them. The CDR3 spans 15 residues. The V gene's germline CDR1 is LNHNV and CDR2 YYDKDF (reference sequence). For the CDR3, the DNA is TGTGCCACCAGCAGAGTTGGCGGGGTGAGGGAGACCCAGTACTTC. It encodes CATSRVGGVRETQYF.

This rearrangement joins TRBV2 to TRBJ2-5; 12 bases are a match to TRBD2. Losses at the gene ends were 5 bases for V and 5 bases for J; bases not matched to a gene: 15. CDR3 length equals 18 residues. The germline V gene encodes CDR1 SNHLY and CDR2 FYNNEI. DNA of the CDR3: TGTGCCAGCAGTAAAATAGGACTAGCGGGGAGGCTGGGGGAGACCCAGTACTTC. Translated: CASSKIGLAGRLGETQYF.

The chain couples TRBV6-5 to TRBJ1-4; D uncertain. Germline-derived CDR1 and CDR2 are MNHEY and SVGAGI. This CDR3 contains 13 residues. V lost 7 bases and J 6 bases, leaving 12 bases between the germline ends. The CDR3, as DNA: TGTGCCAGCACCAGGCAGCGGGATGAAAAACTGTTTTTT. It specifies CASTRQRDEKLFF.

The chain employs TRBV7-3 and TRBJ2-1; 11 bases agree with TRBD2. J lost 6 bases, V lost 4 bases, and 11 bases had no gene match. The CDR3 spans 17 residues. In germline, CDR1 is SGHTA, CDR2 FQGTGA. Written as DNA, the CDR3 is TGTGCCAGCAGCTCCCAAACCGGAACTAGCGGGGGCAATGAGCAGTTCTTC. Protein product: CASSSQTGTSGGNEQFF.

The chain links TRBV2 to TRBJ1-2, with D unclear. CDR1 and CDR2 from the germline V gene are SNHLY and FYNNEI. Trimming stripped 3 bases from V and 8 bases from J, with 13 bases between. This CDR3 is 13 amino acids long. The CDR3 spells CASSDQATGGYTF. In DNA form, the CDR3 reads TGTGCCAGCAGTGACCAGGCAACCGGAGGCTACACCTTC.

The rearrangement joins TRBV28 to TRBJ1-2, with a tentative D call TRBD1 (5 bases). The germline V gene has CDR1 MDHEN and CDR2 SYDVKM. The V end was cut by 6 bases, the J end by 0 bases, with 29 bases between. This CDR3 region has 20 residues. The CDR3 region has the DNA TGTGCCAGCAGGGGTTGGGGCTCTATGGCAGGTGACTCAGCTAACTATGGCTACACCTTC. Translation: CASRGWGSMAGDSANYGYTF.

This clone was observed once. The V gene is TRBV6-6, the J gene TRBJ1-1; 9 bases are a match to TRBD1. CDR1 and CDR2 (germline): MNHNY, SVGAGI (reference sequence). This CDR3 region has 14 residues. V lost 5 bases, J lost 4 bases, and 5 bases stayed unmatched. CDR3 sequence reads: CASSTGGESTEAFF. The DNA of the CDR3 is TGTGCCAGCAGTACAGGGGGCGAGAGCACTGAAGCTTTCTTT.

The rearrangement links TRBV30 to TRBJ2-7; 10 bases are shared with TRBD2. Germline-derived CDR1 and CDR2 are GTSNPN and SVGIG (reference sequence). The CDR3 has 16 amino acids. V lost 3 bases to trimming and J lost 0 bases; unmatched junction nucleotides: 8. CDR3 in amino acids: CAWRPGLAELSYEQYV. The CDR3 DNA is TGTGCCTGGAGACCAGGACTAGCGGAACTCTCCTACGAGCAGTACGTC.

This clone was recorded a few times. The CDR3: CASRQTGDQAFF. For the CDR3, the DNA is TGTGCCAGCAGACAAACAGGGGATCAAGCTTTCTTT. V is TRBV6-5 and J is TRBJ1-1; TRBD1 aligns across 7 bases. Trimming removed 6 bases from V and 9 bases from J; junction bases left unmatched: 7. CDR3 length: 12 amino acids. The V gene's germline CDR1 is MNHEY and CDR2 SVGAGI.

The chain joins TRBV4-1 to TRBJ2-5; 7 bases fit TRBD2. V lost 0 bases to trimming and J lost 5 bases; unmatched junction nucleotides: 9. The CDR3 is 16 residues long. Looked up from germline, CDR1 is MGHRA and CDR2 is YSYEKL. The CDR3 spells CASSQEISGVRETQYF. The CDR3 DNA follows: TGCGCCAGCAGCCAAGAGATAAGCGGGGTCCGGGAGACCCAGTACTTC.

Of note for this clone: This sample also contains other DNA sequences that code for the same CDR3. V and J are TRBV7-8 and TRBJ1-2, with 8 positions matching TRBD1. Germline V gene data show CDR1 as SGHVS and CDR2 as FQNEAQ. The CDR3 is made up of 16 amino acids. V shed 5 bases, J shed 2 bases, and the junction held 10 bases outside the gene matches. The CDR3 loop is CASSAEWDRSNYGYTF. The CDR3, as DNA: TGTGCCAGCAGCGCGGAGTGGGACAGGTCCAACTATGGCTACACCTTC. Supplemented by reference TRBV7-8 and TRBJ1-2, the full variable domain reads GAGVSQSPRYKVAKRGQDVALRCDPISGHVSLFWYQQALGQGPEFLTYFQNEAQLDKSGLPSDRFFAERPEGSVSTLKIQRTQQEDSAVYLCASSAEWDRSNYGYTFGSGTRLTVV.

The chain joins TRBV4-1 to TRBJ2-2, with 8 bases aligning to TRBD1. Germline lookup yields CDR1 MGHRA and CDR2 YSYEKL. Trimming removed 4 bases from V and 5 bases from J; junction bases left unmatched: 9. This CDR3 has 16 residues. CDR3 sequence (DNA): TGCGCCAGCAGCCCCCCGAACAGGGGGAGAACCGGGGAGCTGTTTTTT. Its translation is CASSPPNRGRTGELFF.

The J gene is TRBJ1-5, the V gene TRBV10-3; tentatively, D is TRBD1 (5 bases). The germline V gene has CDR1 ENHRY and CDR2 SYGVKD. The CDR3 consists of 13 residues. Deletions cut 4 bases from V and 3 bases from J, with 7 bases between. The CDR3 here is CAISVQVNQPQHF. The CDR3 DNA follows: TGTGCCATCAGTGTACAGGTCAATCAGCCCCAGCATTTT.

The chain recombines TRBV25-1 with TRBJ2-1; 10 bases agree with TRBD2. CDR1 MGHDK and CDR2 SYGVNS come from the germline V gene. The CDR3 covers 13 residues. The V and J ends lost 10 bases and 4 bases, in that order; junction bases with no gene match: 4. CDR3 DNA: TGTGCCATCGGACTAGCGGTTTACAATGAGCAGTTCTTC. Protein product: CAIGLAVYNEQFF.

The rearrangement links TRBV4-1 to TRBJ2-6, with D possibly matching TRBD2 (6 bases). In germline, CDR1 is MGHRA, CDR2 YSYEKL. The CDR3 totals 17 residues. V dropped 3 bases and J dropped 0 bases, with 12 bases sitting between them. The chain's CDR3 is CASSHGHGSSGANVLTF. The CDR3 coding sequence is TGCGCCAGCAGCCACGGACACGGGAGCTCTGGGGCCAACGTCCTGACTTTC.

A few counts support this clone. This chain connects TRBV7-2 to TRBJ2-3; possible D gene TRBD1, 5 bases. Germline CDR1 is SGHTA and CDR2 is FQGNSA. V was shortened by 3 bases and J by 0 bases, with 10 bases between the two germline ends. The CDR3 loop spans 15 amino acids. CDR3 region: CASSFRQSSTDTQYF. CDR3 coding DNA: TGTGCCAGCAGCTTCCGACAGTCTAGCACAGATACGCAGTATTTT.

J is TRBJ2-5 and V is TRBV27; TRBD1 or TRBD2 may be the D gene (5 bases each). Germline CDR1 reads MNHEY; CDR2 reads SMNVEV (reference sequence). Trimming pared 10 bases from V and 1 base from J, leaving 16 bases between. The CDR3 runs 14 residues. The CDR3: CATSHRDAQETQYF. The DNA for the CDR3 is TGTGCCACCTCCCACCGGGACGCCCAAGAGACCCAGTACTTC.